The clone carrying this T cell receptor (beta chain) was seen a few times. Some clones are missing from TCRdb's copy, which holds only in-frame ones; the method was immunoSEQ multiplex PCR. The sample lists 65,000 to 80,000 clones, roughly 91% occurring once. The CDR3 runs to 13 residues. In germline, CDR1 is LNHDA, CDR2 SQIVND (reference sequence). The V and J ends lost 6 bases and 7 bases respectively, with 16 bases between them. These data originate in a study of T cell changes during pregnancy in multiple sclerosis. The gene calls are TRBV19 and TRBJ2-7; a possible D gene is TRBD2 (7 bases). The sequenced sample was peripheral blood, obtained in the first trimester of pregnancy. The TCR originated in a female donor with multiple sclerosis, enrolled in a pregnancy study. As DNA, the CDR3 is TGTGCCAGTAGACAGAGCGGGACAAAAGAGCAGTACTTC. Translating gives CASRQSGTKEQYF.